These T cell receptor beta chains were read from a single sample in a study of preoperative IRX-2 immunotherapy in early breast cancer. Sequenced by immunoSEQ multiplex PCR; TCRdb stores in-frame clones only, minus some. The table lists several thousand clones, roughly 80% of them singletons. The specimen was tumor tissue, collected after IRX-2 immunotherapy. These receptors were collected from a human donor with breast cancer. Each CDR3 is given with its conserved first and last residue. D genes are given only for firm matches. Expanded clones get a size class; other rows say once, few or many, or leave the size out.

DNA,CDR3,V,J,D,size
TGTGCCAGCAGTAAGGACCTCTCGCAAGAGACCCAGTACTTC,CASSKDLSQETQYF,TRBV6-8,TRBJ2-5,.,.
TGTGCCACCAGCAGAGATCGGTGGAGCTCCTATGGCTACACCTTC,CATSRDRWSSYGYTF,TRBV15,TRBJ1-2,.,.
TGCGCCAGCAGCTTGGATCCCCAGGGTTCCAACACTGAAGCTTTCTTT,CASSLDPQGSNTEAFF,TRBV5-1,TRBJ1-1,.,.
TGTGCCTGGAGTAATCTACACGAGCAGTACTTC,CAWSNLHEQYF,TRBV30,TRBJ2-7,.,.
TGTGCCAGTACTACAGGGTTTACCGGGGAGCTGTTTTTT,CASTTGFTGELFF,TRBV6-8,TRBJ2-2,.,.
TGTGCCAGCAGCAGACCGGGACAGGGGAGTTATACGCAGTATTTT,CASSRPGQGSYTQYF,TRBV11-3,TRBJ2-3,TRBD1,.
TGTGCCACCTGCAAACCGGGACAGGGGGCGTTCTGTTCCTACAATGAGCAGTTCTTC,CATCKPGQGAFCSYNEQFF,TRBV28,TRBJ2-1,TRBD1,few
TGTGCCACCAGCAGAGACAAAAGTACAGGGGGCAGGAACTATGGCTACACCTTC,CATSRDKSTGGRNYGYTF,TRBV15,TRBJ1-2,TRBD1,once
TGTGCCAGCCAATGGGCTTTGGGGGCCAACGTCCTGACTTTC,CASQWALGANVLTF,TRBV6-8,TRBJ2-6,.,.
TGTGCCAGTAGTCTCGGGGCGTCGGGCAATCAGCCCCAGCATTTT,CASSLGASGNQPQHF,TRBV19,TRBJ1-5,.,.
TGTGCCAGCAGTTCCCAGGGGGGTAAGAATGAGCAGTTCTTC,CASSSQGGKNEQFF,TRBV6-8,TRBJ2-1,.,.
TGCGCCAGCAGTGAGTGGGCCAGGGGCGGAGAAAAACTGTTTTTT,CASSEWARGGEKLFF,TRBV10-2,TRBJ1-4,.,once
TGCGCCAGCAGCATCGGACTAGCGGAGATTCAGACCCAGTACTTC,CASSIGLAEIQTQYF,TRBV5-1,TRBJ2-5,TRBD2,.
TGTGCCAGCAGCACCCCGGGCGGGCTAGCGCTGTACAATGAGCAGTTCTTC,CASSTPGGLALYNEQFF,TRBV7-2,TRBJ2-1,.,.
TGTGCCAGTAGTATCGGGACCCGTTACACTGAAGCTTTCTTT,CASSIGTRYTEAFF,TRBV19,TRBJ1-1,.,few
TGTGCCAGCTCACCAGGCGACATCTACGAGCAGTACTTC,CASSPGDIYEQYF,TRBV18,TRBJ2-7,.,.
TGTGCCTGGAGTAATGTAGGACTAGCCTACGAGCAGTACTTC,CAWSNVGLAYEQYF,TRBV30,TRBJ2-7,TRBD2,.
TGTGCCAGCATGGGGTACATGTCCAACACCGGGGAGCTGTTTTTT,CASMGYMSNTGELFF,TRBV6-8,TRBJ2-2,.,.
TGCAGCGTTGACAGGGGGGGCACAGATACGCAGTATTTT,CSVDRGGTDTQYF,TRBV29-1,TRBJ2-3,.,.
TGTGCCAGCCTTACATACGGACAGATCAACCCCACAGATACGCAGTATTTT,CASLTYGQINPTDTQYF,TRBV11-3,TRBJ2-3,.,few
TGTGCCAGCAGTTACTCGAACGGAGATCAGCCCCAGCATTTT,CASSYSNGDQPQHF,TRBV6-8,TRBJ1-5,.,.
TGCGCCAGCAGTGAGTCGATGGCGATAGATGAGCAGTTCTTC,CASSESMAIDEQFF,TRBV10-2,TRBJ2-1,.,.
TGTGCCAGCAGTAGACAGTCCTACGAGCAGTACTTC,CASSRQSYEQYF,TRBV28,TRBJ2-7,.,.
TGCAGCGTTGGGCTGATGAACACTGAAGCTTTCTTT,CSVGLMNTEAFF,TRBV29-1,TRBJ1-1,.,once
TGTGCCAGTAGTCAGGGCCCGATCCTAAATTCACCCCTCCACTTT,CASSQGPILNSPLHF,TRBV19,TRBJ1-6,.,.
TGTGCCAGCAGCCAAGTGGCGGGCGGGGAGCTGTTTTTT,CASSQVAGGELFF,TRBV14,TRBJ2-2,.,.
TGTGCCAGCAGCCTACAGGGCTTTAGCAATCAGCCCCAGCATTTT,CASSLQGFSNQPQHF,TRBV6-8,TRBJ1-5,.,.
TGCGCCAGCAGCCATCCGGGACAGGGGGACACAGATACGCAGTATTTT,CASSHPGQGDTDTQYF,TRBV1,TRBJ2-3,.,.
TGTGCCAGCAGTTTAAGGTTAGCCGGGACCGGGGAGCTGTTTTTT,CASSLRLAGTGELFF,TRBV28,TRBJ2-2,.,.
TGTGCCAGCAGTTACTCGATGGTAGTCGCTGAAGCTTTCTTT,CASSYSMVVAEAFF,TRBV6-8,TRBJ1-1,.,.
TGTGCCATCAGTGGGGCGGGTAGCCTCCTCGGGCAGTACTTC,CAISGAGSLLGQYF,TRBV6-8,TRBJ2-7,.,.
TGTGCCAGCAGCTTGGCGGGACCGAACACCGGGGAGCTGTTTTTT,CASSLAGPNTGELFF,TRBV11-3,TRBJ2-2,.,.
TGTGCCACCAGCAGAGTAGCGGGTTCGGCAGATACGCAGTATTTT,CATSRVAGSADTQYF,TRBV15,TRBJ2-3,TRBD2,.
TGTGCCACCCGTTTCTCCGCCTCGCGCTACGGCTACACCTTC,CATRFSASRYGYTF,TRBV28,TRBJ1-2,.,.
TGTGCCAGCAGCTTAAATGGCGTCCTGAAAGGAGAGACCCAGTACTTC,CASSLNGVLKGETQYF,TRBV11-3,TRBJ2-5,.,.
TGTGCCAGCAGTTACTCTGGAGTATCAAACACTGAAGCTTTCTTT,CASSYSGVSNTEAFF,TRBV6-8,TRBJ1-1,.,.
TGTGCCAGCAGCTCGAGGCCTGGGGGCTACTATAATTCACCCCTCCACTTT,CASSSRPGGYYNSPLHF,TRBV11-1,TRBJ1-6,.,.
TGTGCCAGCAGTGATCCGACTACGCCGGCCTACGAGCAGTACTTC,CASSDPTTPAYEQYF,TRBV28,TRBJ2-7,.,.
TGTGCCAGCAGGACCGGGGCCCGCCGTACCCAGTACTTC,CASRTGARRTQYF,TRBV6-8,TRBJ2-5,.,.
TGCGCCAGCAGTGGCGATTGGGGTGAAAAACTGTTTTTT,CASSGDWGEKLFF,TRBV10-2,TRBJ1-4,.,large
TGTGCCAGCTCACCACGAGGAGATAGCAATCAGCCCCAGCATTTT,CASSPRGDSNQPQHF,TRBV18,TRBJ1-5,.,few
TGCGCCAGCAGCTTGACAGGGAACTATGGCTACACCTTC,CASSLTGNYGYTF,TRBV23-1,TRBJ1-2,TRBD1,.
TGTGCCAGCAGTTACGGGGCAGGACGACAAGTCACCTTC,CASSYGAGRQVTF,TRBV6-8,TRBJ1-2,.,.
TGTGCCAGCAGTGAAGGTAGACACACCAAGAACACTGAAGCTTTCTTT,CASSEGRHTKNTEAFF,TRBV6-1,TRBJ1-1,.,few
TGTGCCAGCAGTTACTCCCAGACAGGGGGTTTGAACACTGAAGCTTTCTTT,CASSYSQTGGLNTEAFF,TRBV6-8,TRBJ1-1,TRBD1,few
TGTGCCAGTAGCTCGAAGAGACAGGGGGCCTATGGCTACACCTTC,CASSSKRQGAYGYTF,TRBV19,TRBJ1-2,TRBD1,.
TGTGCCAGCAGTGGTAGGTATCAGCCCCAGCATTTT,CASSGRYQPQHF,TRBV28,TRBJ1-5,.,.
TGTGCCAGCGGGCTAGGAGTAGAAGAGACCCAGTACTTC,CASGLGVEETQYF,TRBV6-8,TRBJ2-5,.,.
TGTGCCAGCTCACCAGGCTACGCCAGCTCCTACAATGAGCAGTTCTTC,CASSPGYASSYNEQFF,TRBV18,TRBJ2-1,.,few
TGTGCCAGCAGCTTAGGCCCCGACACCTACGAGCAGTACTTC,CASSLGPDTYEQYF,TRBV11-3,TRBJ2-7,.,.
TGTGCCAGCAGCTTAGGACAGGGCACAGATACGCAGTATTTT,CASSLGQGTDTQYF,TRBV7-5,TRBJ2-3,.,.
TGTGCCAGCAGGCCTACAGGGGCCCCGGATGGCTACACCTTC,CASRPTGAPDGYTF,TRBV6-8,TRBJ1-2,TRBD1,.
TGTGCCAGCAGTCCCCGAAGGATCGTCCATGGCTACACCTTC,CASSPRRIVHGYTF,TRBV28,TRBJ1-2,.,few
TGTGCCAGCAGCTTAGACCGGGGAGGTACTGAAGCTTTCTTT,CASSLDRGGTEAFF,TRBV11-3,TRBJ1-1,.,once
TGTGCCAGCAGCAGCCGGGTGATAGGGAACACTGAAGCTTTCTTT,CASSSRVIGNTEAFF,TRBV11-3,TRBJ1-1,.,.
TGTGCCAGCAGTGAATCGACAGGGGCCGGGGACACCATATATTTT,CASSESTGAGDTIYF,TRBV25-1,TRBJ1-3,TRBD1,once
TGTGCCAGCAGTTCAAACTTAGGGGAGGATAGCAATCAGCCCCAGCATTTT,CASSSNLGEDSNQPQHF,TRBV28,TRBJ1-5,.,.
TGTGCCAGTAGTACCCGGGACAGGGTATCGGAAAAACTGTTTTTT,CASSTRDRVSEKLFF,TRBV19,TRBJ1-4,TRBD1,few
TGTGCCAGCAGTTACTCGGGGGTTCAGACCCAGTACTTC,CASSYSGVQTQYF,TRBV6-8,TRBJ2-5,.,once